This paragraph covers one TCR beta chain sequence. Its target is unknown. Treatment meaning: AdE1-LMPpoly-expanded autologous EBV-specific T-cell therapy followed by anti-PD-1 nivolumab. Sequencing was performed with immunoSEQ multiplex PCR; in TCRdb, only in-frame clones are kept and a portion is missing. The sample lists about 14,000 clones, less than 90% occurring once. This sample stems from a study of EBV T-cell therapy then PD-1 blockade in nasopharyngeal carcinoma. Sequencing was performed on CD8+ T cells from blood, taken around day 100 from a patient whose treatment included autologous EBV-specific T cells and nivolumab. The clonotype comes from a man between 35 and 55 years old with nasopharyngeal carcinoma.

For the CDR3, the DNA is TGCGCCAGCAGCCAAGATCATGGAGGGGGACTTATGGAGCAGTACTTC. Protein product: CASSQDHGGGLMEQYF. The rearrangement links TRBV4-3 to TRBJ2-7; D is perhaps TRBD1 or TRBD2 (6 bases each). V was cut by 0 bases and J by 7 bases, with 19 bases left in between. This CDR3 has 16 residues. The V gene's germline CDR1 is LGHNA and CDR2 YSLEER.